This T cell receptor beta chain was profiled in a study of spatial heterogeneity in lung cancer (dated by TCRdb to the late 2010s). For the study in its entirety: Beta-chain transcripts were consistently detected in greater numbers than alpha-chain transcripts, which likely reflects a higher abundance of beta-chain transcripts. TCR transcript counts in tumor regions correlated strongly with a T cell transcriptional module score from matched bulk RNA-seq. Nonsynonymous mutation counts, determined by whole-exome sequencing of tumor tissue, were related to features of the TCR repertoire. In the raw uncorrected reads, each unique combination of TCR and UMI appeared more than ten times on average. At surgery, both alpha and beta chains were TCR-sequenced in more than 200 tumor regions, approximately 64 matched nontumor lung samples and 56 PBMC samples. The study quantitatively compared TCR alpha and beta repertoires across multiple tumor regions, matched nontumor lung and blood in non-small cell lung cancer. What the research found in general, with its limitations: The tumor nonsynonymous mutation count correlated with the number of expanded intratumoral alpha and beta TCRs. Additional single-cell paired TCR alpha and beta sequencing was considered necessary to confirm, at a functional level, the hypothesis that regional TCRs recognize regional mutations. Counts of ubiquitous and regional expanded TCRs were found to correlate with counts of ubiquitous and regional nonsynonymous mutations, respectively. TCR-seq coverage of tumor T cells was estimated at only roughly 6.6% for alpha chains and around 13% for beta chains.

Here V drops 4 bases and J drops 5 bases, and the junction holds 9 bases not matched to any gene. Counted from cysteine to phenylalanine, this CDR3 has 15 amino acids. Of the read, only the CDR3 DNA is kept; its 45 bases are in frame from base 1. CDR1 and CDR2 are read off the germline V gene as SGHRS and YFSETQ. What this sample's time point label stands for: sample taken at primary tumor resection. Samples were obtained from approximately 70 patients with early-stage, untreated non-small cell lung cancer from the lung TRACERx cohort. For TCR sequencing, whole RNA was extracted from tumor and nontumor lung tissue, or from cryopreserved PBMC samples, and no cell sorting was done. Patients were selected for TCR sequencing only if sufficient RNA was available from at least two tumor regions. Tumor and adjacent nontumor lung specimens were reviewed by a lung pathologist before selection. The protocol used for the library was 5' RACE. Instrument on record: NextSeq 500. In the TCR library protocol, a unique molecular identifier was attached to each TCR cDNA molecule so that PCR and sequencing errors could be corrected. The authors processed their data as follows. Decombinator tools were used for TCR identification, UMI-based error correction and CDR3 extraction. TCRs above a frequency of 2 per 1,000, corresponding to the top 1% of the tumor frequency distribution, were defined as expanded. Expanded tumor TCRs statistically deemed absent (corrected P<0.05) from at least one tumor region were classed as regional, and all other expanded tumor TCRs were classed as ubiquitous. Rényi diversity was computed with the R vegan package after subsampling each repertoire 100 times to 5,000 TCRs. To build CDR3 similarity networks, amino acid triplet string-kernel similarity was used, and CDR3s were connected when their pairwise similarity was above 0.82. TCRdb trimmed public reads at Q25 via fastp, called clones via MiXCR and kept in-frame beta chains. Merged by CDR3 protein, the rows form single entries marked with the most common genes and DNA. These V and J calls derive from TCRdb rather than the authors' analysis. Here the sample has 20,000 to 25,000 distinct CDR3 sequences; about 6% occur a single time. The ten largest clones represent 10% of the sample.

This clonotype was seen repeatedly, ten times or more. Its antigen is still unknown. One base away there is no much larger clone; base qualities are not given. The receptor was isolated from a male donor with early-stage non-small cell lung cancer. Sequencing used lung tumor tissue, obtained at surgery. This receptor chain uses TRBV5-1 and TRBJ1-2; 9 of the junction bases match TRBD1. The CDR3 loop reads CASSHSGTGRYGYTF. The DNA sequence is as follows: TGCGCCAGCAGCCACTCCGGGACAGGGCGGTATGGCTACACCTTC. Outside the CDR3, residues come from the reference TRBV5-1 and TRBJ1-2 proteins, so the full variable domain is: KAGVTQTPRYLIKTRGQQVTLSCSPISGHRSVSWYQQTPGQGLQFLFEYFSETQRNKGNFPGRFSGRQFSNSRSEMNVSTLELGDSALYLCASSHSGTGRYGYTFGSGTRLTVV.